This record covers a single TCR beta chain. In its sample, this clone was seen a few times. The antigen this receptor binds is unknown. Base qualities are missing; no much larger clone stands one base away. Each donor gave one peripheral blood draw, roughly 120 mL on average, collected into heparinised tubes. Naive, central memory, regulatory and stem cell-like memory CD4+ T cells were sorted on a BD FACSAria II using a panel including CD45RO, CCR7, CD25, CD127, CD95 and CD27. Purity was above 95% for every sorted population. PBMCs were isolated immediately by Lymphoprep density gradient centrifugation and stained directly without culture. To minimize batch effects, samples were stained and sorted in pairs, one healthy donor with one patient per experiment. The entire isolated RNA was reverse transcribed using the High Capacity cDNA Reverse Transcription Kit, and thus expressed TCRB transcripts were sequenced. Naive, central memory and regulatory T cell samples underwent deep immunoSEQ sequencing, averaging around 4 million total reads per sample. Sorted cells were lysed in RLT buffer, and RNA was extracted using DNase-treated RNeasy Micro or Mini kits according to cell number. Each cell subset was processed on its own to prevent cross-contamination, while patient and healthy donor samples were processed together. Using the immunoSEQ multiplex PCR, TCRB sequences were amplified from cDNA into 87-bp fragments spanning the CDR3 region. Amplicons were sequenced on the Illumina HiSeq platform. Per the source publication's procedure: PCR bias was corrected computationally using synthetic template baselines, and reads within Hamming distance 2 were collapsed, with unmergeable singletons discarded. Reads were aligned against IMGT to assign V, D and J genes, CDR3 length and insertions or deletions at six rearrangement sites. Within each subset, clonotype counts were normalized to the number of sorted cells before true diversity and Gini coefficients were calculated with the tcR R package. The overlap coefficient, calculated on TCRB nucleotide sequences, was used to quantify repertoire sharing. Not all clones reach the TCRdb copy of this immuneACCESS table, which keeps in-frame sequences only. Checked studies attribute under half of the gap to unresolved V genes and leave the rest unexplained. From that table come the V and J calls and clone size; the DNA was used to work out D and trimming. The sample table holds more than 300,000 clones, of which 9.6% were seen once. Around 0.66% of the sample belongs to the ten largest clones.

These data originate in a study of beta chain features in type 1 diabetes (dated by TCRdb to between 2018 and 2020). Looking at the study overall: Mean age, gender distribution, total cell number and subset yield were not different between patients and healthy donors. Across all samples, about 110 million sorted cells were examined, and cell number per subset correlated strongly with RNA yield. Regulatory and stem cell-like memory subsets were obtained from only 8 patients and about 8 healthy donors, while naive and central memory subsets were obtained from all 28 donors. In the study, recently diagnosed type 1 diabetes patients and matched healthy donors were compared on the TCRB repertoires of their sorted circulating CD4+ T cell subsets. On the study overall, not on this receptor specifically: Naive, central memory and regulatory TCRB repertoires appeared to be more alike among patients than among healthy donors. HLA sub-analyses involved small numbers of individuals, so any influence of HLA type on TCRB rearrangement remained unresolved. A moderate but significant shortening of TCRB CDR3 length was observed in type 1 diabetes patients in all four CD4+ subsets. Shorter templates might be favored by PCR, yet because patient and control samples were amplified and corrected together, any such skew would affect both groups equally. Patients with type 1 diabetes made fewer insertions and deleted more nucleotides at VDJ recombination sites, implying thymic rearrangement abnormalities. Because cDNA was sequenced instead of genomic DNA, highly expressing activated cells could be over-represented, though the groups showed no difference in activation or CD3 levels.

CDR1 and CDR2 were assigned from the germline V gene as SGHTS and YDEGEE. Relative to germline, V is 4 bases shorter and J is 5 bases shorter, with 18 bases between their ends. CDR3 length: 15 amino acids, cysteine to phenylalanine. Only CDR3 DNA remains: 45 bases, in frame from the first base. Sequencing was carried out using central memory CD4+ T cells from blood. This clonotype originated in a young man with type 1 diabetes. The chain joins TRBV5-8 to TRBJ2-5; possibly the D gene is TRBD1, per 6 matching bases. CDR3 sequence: CASSRGGRGRETQYF. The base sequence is TGTGCCAGCAGCCGCGGTGGCAGGGGACGGGAGACCCAGTACTTC.